This T cell receptor beta chain was captured by sequencing in a study of blood T cell repertoires in COVID-19. Methods used by the authors: Reference gene primer amplification in the assay estimated nucleated cell counts. TCRdb's table, derived via immunoSEQ multiplex PCR, lists solely in-frame clones and lacks some. The DNA was the basis for D and trimming; V, J and clone size are from that table. The profile shows hundreds of thousands of clones, about 87% of them singletons. The V end lost 3 bases, the J end lost 3 bases, and 12 bases lay between the germline ends. Germline assignment: CDR1 GTSNPN and CDR2 SVGIG (reference sequence). CDR3 length: 14 residues.

The receptor comes from a woman younger than 30 with acute or convalescent COVID-19. This chain links TRBV30 with TRBJ1-5; weak D call: TRBD1 (5 bases). Specimen: peripheral blood. This chain's CDR3 is CAWRYGGDNQPQHF. CDR3 nucleotide sequence: TGTGCCTGGAGATATGGGGGGGACAATCAGCCCCAGCATTTT.